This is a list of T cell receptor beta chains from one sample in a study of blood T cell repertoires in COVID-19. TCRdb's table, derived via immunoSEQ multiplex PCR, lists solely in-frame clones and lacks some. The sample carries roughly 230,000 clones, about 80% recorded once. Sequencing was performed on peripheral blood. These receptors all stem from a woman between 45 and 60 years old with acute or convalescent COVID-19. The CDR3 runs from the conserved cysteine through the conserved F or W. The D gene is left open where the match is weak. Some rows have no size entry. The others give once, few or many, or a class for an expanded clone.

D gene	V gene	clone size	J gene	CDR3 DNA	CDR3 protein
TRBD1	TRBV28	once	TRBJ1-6	TGTGCCAGCAGTTTACACGGGACAGGGGGCGAGTACCCCCTCCACTTT	CASSLHGTGGEYPLHF
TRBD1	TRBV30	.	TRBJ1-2	TGTGCCTGGAGTGTAGACAGGGGATTATATGGCTACACCTTC	CAWSVDRGLYGYTF
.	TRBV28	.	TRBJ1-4	TGTGCCAGCATAAGCGGGGGGAATGAAAAACTGTTTTTT	CASISGGNEKLFF
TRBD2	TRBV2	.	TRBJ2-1	TGTGCCAGCAGCCGGACTAGCGGGAGCGGGGGTCCTAATGAGCAGTTCTTC	CASSRTSGSGGPNEQFF
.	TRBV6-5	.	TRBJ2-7	TGTGCCAGCAGTTTCCGGACACAGCCCTATGAGCAGTACTTC	CASSFRTQPYEQYF
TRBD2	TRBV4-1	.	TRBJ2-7	TGCGCCAGCAGCCAAGATCGGGGAGGGGACTACGAGCAGTACTTC	CASSQDRGGDYEQYF
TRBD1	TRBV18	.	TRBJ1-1	TGTGCCAGCTCACCGCCGGGACAGACGCAAGCTTTCTTT	CASSPPGQTQAFF
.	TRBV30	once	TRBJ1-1	TGTGCCTTAAGAGGGAACACTGAAGCTTTCTTT	CALRGNTEAFF
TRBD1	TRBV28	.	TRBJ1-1	TGTGCCAGCAGCTCGACAGGGGGAGTTGAAGCTTTCTTT	CASSSTGGVEAFF
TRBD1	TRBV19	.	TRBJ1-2	TGTGCCAGTAGGGTACAGGGGGCAGGGGGCTACACCTTC	CASRVQGAGGYTF